The following is a T cell receptor beta chain sequence with its context. Its matching antigen is unknown. This sample is part of a study of cytomegalovirus exposure and HLA in healthy donors. Healthy bone marrow donors made up the cohort. General study points: The authors judged a highly shared variant cluster likely a sequencing artifact. HLA allele associations emerged for under 20,000 TCR beta sequences in a later analysis, at 0.05 false discovery rate. What TCR beta sequences reportedly achieved was accurate prediction of HLA-A and HLA-B alleles in most subjects.

PCR used 60 Vbeta primers and 13 Jbeta primers. Assay used: immunoSEQ multiplex PCR; TCRdb lists only in-frame clones, some missing. Of around 200,000 clones listed, around 83% are singletons. V trimming: 7 bases; J trimming: 1 base; junction bases outside the gene matches: 9. The CDR3 is made up of 16 amino acids. Germline V gene lookup returns CDR1 MNHNY and CDR2 SVGAGI (reference sequence). V gene TRBV6-6 combines with J gene TRBJ2-3; 9 bases fit TRBD2. The sequence was collected from a woman aged 45-65 years in good health and CMV-seropositive. The sequenced sample consisted of PBMCs. The CDR3 DNA reads TGTGCCAGCACGACCAGGCGGGGGGGTGGCACAGATACGCAGTATTTT. This translates into CASTTRRGGGTDTQYF.